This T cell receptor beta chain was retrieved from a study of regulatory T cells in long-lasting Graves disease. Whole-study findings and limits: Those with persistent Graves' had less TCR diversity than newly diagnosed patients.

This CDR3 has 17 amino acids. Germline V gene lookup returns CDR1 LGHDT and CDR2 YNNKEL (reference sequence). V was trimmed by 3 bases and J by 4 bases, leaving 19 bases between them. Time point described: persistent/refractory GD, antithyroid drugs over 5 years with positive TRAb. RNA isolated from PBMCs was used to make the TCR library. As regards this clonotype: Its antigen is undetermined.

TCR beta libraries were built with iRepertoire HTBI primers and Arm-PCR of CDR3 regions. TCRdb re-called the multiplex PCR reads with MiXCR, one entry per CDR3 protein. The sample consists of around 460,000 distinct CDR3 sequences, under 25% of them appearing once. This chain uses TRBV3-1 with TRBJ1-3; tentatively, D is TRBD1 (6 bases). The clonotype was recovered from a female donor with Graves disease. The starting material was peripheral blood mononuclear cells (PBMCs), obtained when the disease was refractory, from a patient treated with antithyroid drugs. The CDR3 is CASSHLVYRVLGNTIYF. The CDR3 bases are TGTGCCAGCAGCCACTTGGTGTACAGGGTACTCGGAAACACCATATATTTT.